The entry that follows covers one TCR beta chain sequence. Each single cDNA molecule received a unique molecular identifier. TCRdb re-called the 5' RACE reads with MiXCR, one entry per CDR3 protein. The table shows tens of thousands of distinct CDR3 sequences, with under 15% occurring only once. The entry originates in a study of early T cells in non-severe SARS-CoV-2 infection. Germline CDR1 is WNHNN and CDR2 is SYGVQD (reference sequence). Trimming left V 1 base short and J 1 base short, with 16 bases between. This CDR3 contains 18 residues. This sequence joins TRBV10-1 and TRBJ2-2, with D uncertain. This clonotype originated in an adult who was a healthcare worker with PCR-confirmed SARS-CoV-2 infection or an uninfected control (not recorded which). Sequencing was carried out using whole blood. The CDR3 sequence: CASSEFRGQLRNTGELFF. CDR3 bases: TGCGCCAGCAGTGAGTTTCGCGGCCAACTTCGGAACACCGGGGAGCTGTTTTTT.